This record concerns one TCR beta chain sequence. The antigen is unknown. The table came from immunoSEQ multiplex PCR; TCRdb's copy has only in-frame clones and leaves some out. The profile shows roughly 37,000 clones, about 70% of them singletons. V shed 3 bases and J shed 3 bases, with 5 bases lying between them. In germline, CDR1 is ENHRY, CDR2 SYGVKD. CDR3 length: 13 residues. The data were taken from a study of OX40 agonist ivuxolimab in advanced cancers. Study as a whole: Patients' therapy was ivuxolimab, an antibody that acts as an agonist of OX40 (CD134).

General observations from the study: Among expanded peripheral T cells, antigen specificity went undetermined.

Autoimmune disease history or systemic immunosuppression was exclusionary. Blood was sampled at baseline, cycle 4 day 1, and cycle 7 day 1. The clonotype was recovered from an adult with an advanced solid tumor such as melanoma, head and neck, liver or kidney cancer. The gene calls are TRBV10-3 and TRBJ2-2; D is ambiguous. This specimen consisted of CD4+ or CD8+ T cells sorted from blood, obtained in a trial of the OX40 agonist ivuxolimab. The CDR3 protein is CAISEMYTGELFF. The CDR3 DNA reads as TGTGCCATCAGTGAAATGTACACCGGGGAGCTGTTTTTT.